These 14 T cell receptor beta chains were sequenced from one sample in a study of cytomegalovirus exposure and HLA in healthy donors. The primer mix had 60 Vbeta and 13 Jbeta primers. Sequencing was performed with immunoSEQ multiplex PCR; in TCRdb, only in-frame clones are kept and a portion is missing. Among around 93,000 clones listed, roughly four fifths were seen once. What was sequenced was PBMCs. Receptor source: a young man in good health and CMV-seropositive.

The rearrangement uses TRBV28 and TRBJ1-1; the D is unclear. This CDR3 region has 12 residues. Between the trimmed V and J ends, which lost 7 bases and 3 bases, there was a span of 9 bases. Germline loops: CDR1 MDHEN, CDR2 SYDVKM. CDR3: CASKDTYTEAFF. CDR3 sequence (DNA): TGTGCCAGCAAAGACACCTACACTGAAGCTTTCTTT.

The V and J genes are TRBV5-1 and TRBJ2-1, with TRBD2 matching over 7 bases. CDR1 and CDR2 (germline): SGHRS, YFSETQ. The CDR3 extends over 14 amino acids. Trimming at V came to 4 bases and at J to 7 bases, leaving 8 bases not matched to a gene. The CDR3 reads CASSPTTSQNEQFF. In DNA form, the CDR3 reads TGCGCCAGCAGCCCAACGACTAGCCAAAATGAGCAGTTCTTC.

The rearrangement links TRBV28 to TRBJ1-5; TRBD1 matches at 7 bases. V trimming: 2 bases; J trimming: 7 bases; junction bases outside the gene matches: 2. The length of the CDR3 is 13 residues. Germline CDR1 is MDHEN and CDR2 is SYDVKM. CDR3 protein: CASSLLRGQPQHF. The CDR3 bases are TGTGCCAGCAGTTTACTCAGGGGGCAGCCCCAGCATTTT.

This clone has more than one count but fewer than ten. The chain employs TRBV27 and TRBJ1-1; TRBD1 is a possible D gene (5 bases). The CDR3 runs to 14 residues. The V end was cut by 3 bases, the J end by 0 bases, with 8 bases between. Germline V gene lookup returns CDR1 MNHEY and CDR2 SMNVEV (reference sequence). CDR3 protein: CASSLGGVNTEAFF. In DNA, the CDR3 is TGTGCCAGCAGTTTGGGAGGGGTGAACACTGAAGCTTTCTTT.

This chain links TRBV19 with TRBJ2-7; TRBD1 matches at 7 bases. This CDR3 has 16 amino acids. The ends lost 1 base at V and 2 bases at J; junction bases unmatched: 8. The germline gives CDR1 LNHDA, CDR2 SQIVND (reference sequence). CDR3 nucleotide sequence: TGTGCCAGTAGTATAGGCCCCGACAGGGCCACCTACGAGCAGTACTTC. The encoded protein is CASSIGPDRATYEQYF.

The chain is built from TRBV5-4 and TRBJ2-3; 9 bases agree with TRBD2. CDR1 and CDR2 (germline): SGHNT, YYREEE (reference sequence). V shed 3 bases, J shed 4 bases, and the junction held 6 bases outside the gene matches. CDR3 length: 15 amino acids. The CDR3 nucleotides are TGTGCCAGCAGCTCGGCGGGGGGGCCGGCAGATACGCAGTATTTT. Translating gives CASSSAGGPADTQYF.

The chain joins TRBV18 to TRBJ2-7; D might be TRBD2 (6 bases). Germline-derived CDR1 and CDR2 are KGHSH and LQKENI. V gave up 1 base and J gave up 7 bases, with 17 bases separating them. The length of the CDR3 is 15 residues. The CDR3 sequence: CASSPLPRISGEQYF. CDR3 bases: TGTGCCAGCTCACCACTCCCCAGAATAAGCGGGGAGCAGTACTTC.

The genes are TRBV28 and TRBJ2-1; a weak D match, TRBD2 (5 bases). The germline V gene has CDR1 MDHEN and CDR2 SYDVKM. V lost 7 bases and J 3 bases, leaving 16 bases between the germline ends. The CDR3 loop spans 15 amino acids. The CDR3 here is CASKRGYDHYNEQFF. The CDR3 region has the DNA TGTGCCAGCAAAAGAGGGTATGACCACTACAATGAGCAGTTCTTC. Full variable domain (rest looked up from reference TRBV28 and TRBJ2-1): DVKVTQSSRYLVKRTGEKVFLECVQDMDHENMFWYRQDPGLGLRLIYFSYDVKMKEKGDIPEGYSVSREKKERFSLILESASTNQTSMYLCASKRGYDHYNEQFFGPGTRLTVL.

This clone was seen only once. The chain couples TRBV5-8 to TRBJ1-2, with 9 bases aligning to TRBD1. In germline, CDR1 is SGHTS, CDR2 YDEGEE. CDR3 length: 17 amino acids. The trim removed 3 bases at V and 5 bases at J, leaving 14 bases unmatched. In nucleotides, the CDR3 is TGTGCCAGCAGCTCCAGACAGGGGGGAAGGATAGAATATGGCTACACCTTC. Amino acids: CASSSRQGGRIEYGYTF. Full variable domain (remainder filled in from reference TRBV5-8 and TRBJ1-2): EAGVTQSPTHLIKTRGQQATLRCSPISGHTSVYWYQQALGLGLQFLLWYDEGEERNRGNFPPRFSGRQFPNYSSELNVNALELEDSALYLCASSSRQGGRIEYGYTFGSGTRLTVV.

This clone has more than one count but fewer than ten. The V and J genes are TRBV5-1 and TRBJ2-7; TRBD1 aligns across 9 bases. There are 13 residues in the CDR3. Germline V gene data show CDR1 as SGHRS and CDR2 as YFSETQ. The junction had 4 bases not matched to a gene; V was cut back by 3 bases and J by 6 bases. The CDR3: CASSWGQGGEQYF. The CDR3 DNA sequence: TGCGCCAGCAGCTGGGGACAGGGCGGCGAGCAGTACTTC.

V and J are TRBV6-5 and TRBJ1-2; no clear D gene. CDR3 length equals 15 residues. The V end was cut by 0 bases, the J end by 0 bases, with 8 bases between. Germline V lookup: CDR1 MNHEY, CDR2 SVGAGI. The CDR3 loop reads CASSYSQVANYGYTF. The CDR3, as DNA: TGTGCCAGCAGTTACTCTCAGGTAGCTAACTATGGCTACACCTTC.

The chain employs TRBV30 and TRBJ1-4, with D unclear. Trimming stripped 5 bases from V and 6 bases from J, with 16 bases between. This CDR3 is built from 14 residues. Germline CDR1 is GTSNPN and CDR2 is SVGIG (reference sequence). The CDR3 nucleotides are TGTGCCTGGGGCGGCACATACTCGGATGAAAAACTGTTTTTT. Translating it yields CAWGGTYSDEKLFF. Filled out from reference TRBV30 and TRBJ1-4, the complete variable domain reads SQTIHQWPATLVQPVGSPLSLECTVEGTSNPNLYWYRQAAGRGLQLLFYSVGIGQISSEVPQNLSASRPQDRQFILSSKKLLLSDSGFYLCAWGGTYSDEKLFFGSGTQLSVL.

The V and J genes are TRBV19 and TRBJ1-4, with D perhaps TRBD1 (6 bases). CDR1 LNHDA and CDR2 SQIVND come from the germline V gene (reference sequence). This CDR3 comprises 14 residues. The germline V and J ends were trimmed by 6 bases and 2 bases, with 10 bases remaining between them. CDR3 coding DNA: TGTGCCAGTAGGGGGGGGGCGACTAATGAAAAACTGTTTTTT. Protein sequence: CASRGGATNEKLFF.

J is TRBJ2-7 and V is TRBV6-1, with 7 bases lining up with TRBD2. The CDR3 spans 14 residues. Germline V gene data show CDR1 as MNHNS and CDR2 as SASEGT. J gave up 1 base and V 4 bases, and 4 bases lay outside the gene matches. The CDR3 loop is CASSAWGGSYEQYF. The DNA of the CDR3 is TGTGCCAGCAGTGCCTGGGGGGGTTCCTACGAGCAGTACTTC.